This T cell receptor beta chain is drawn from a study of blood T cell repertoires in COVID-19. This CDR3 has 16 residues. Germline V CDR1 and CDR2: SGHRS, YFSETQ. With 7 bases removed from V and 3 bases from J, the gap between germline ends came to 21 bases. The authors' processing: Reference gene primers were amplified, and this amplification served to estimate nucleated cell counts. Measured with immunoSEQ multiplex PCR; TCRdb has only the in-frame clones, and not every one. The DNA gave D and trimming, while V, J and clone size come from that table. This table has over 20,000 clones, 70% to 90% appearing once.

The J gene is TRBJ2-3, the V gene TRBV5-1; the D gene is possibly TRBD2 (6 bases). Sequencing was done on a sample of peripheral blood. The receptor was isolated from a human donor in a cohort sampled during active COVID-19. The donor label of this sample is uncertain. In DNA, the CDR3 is TGCGCCAGCCTGGAGGGACCGGGAGTGGGAACAGATACGCAGTATTTT. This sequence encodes CASLEGPGVGTDTQYF.